There are a few counts of the clone carrying this T cell receptor (beta chain). The antigen is undetermined. This entry comes from a study of cytotoxic CD8 clonotypes in ibrutinib-treated CLL. Sequencing used immunoSEQ multiplex PCR; TCRdb keeps in-frame clones, though not all of them. The sample records 250,000 to 350,000 clones, more than 70% being singletons. Notes on the study in general: For progressing versus sustained-remission patients, sampling times were not the same. Treatment left the uncommon public clonotypes either contracted or stable in frequency.

The starting material was PBMCs, obtained at disease progression, from a patient treated with ibrutinib. The source is a human donor with chronic lymphocytic leukemia.

CDR3 sequence (DNA): TGTGCCAGCAGGCCGGCAAACGCCTATGGCTACACCTTC. As protein: CASRPANAYGYTF. This chain uses TRBV27 with TRBJ1-2; no firm D call. Trimming took off 6 bases at V and 4 bases at J, with 12 bases between the two ends. CDR1 MNHEY and CDR2 SMNVEV come from the germline V gene (reference sequence). There are 13 residues in the CDR3.